These 15 T cell receptor beta chains were sequenced from one sample in a study of cytomegalovirus exposure and HLA in healthy donors. Vbeta (60) and Jbeta (13) primers were used in the PCR. Some clones are missing from TCRdb's copy, which holds only in-frame ones; the method was immunoSEQ multiplex PCR. The table records 150,000 to 250,000 clones, more than 75% of them present only once. The sample comprised PBMCs. The receptors here all came from a woman aged 45-59 years in good health and CMV-seropositive.

The chain couples TRBV18 to TRBJ1-5, with 8 bases matching TRBD1. The CDR3 totals 14 residues. Germline trimming cut 3 bases from V and 4 bases from J; bases unmatched to any gene: 2. Germline CDR1 reads KGHSH; CDR2 reads LQKENI. The CDR3 sequence: CASSPRQGNQPQHF. The CDR3 coding sequence is TGTGCCAGCTCACCCAGACAGGGGAATCAGCCCCAGCATTTT. Drawing the rest from reference TRBV18 and TRBJ1-5, the complete variable domain is NAGVMQNPRHLVRRRGQEARLRCSPMKGHSHVYWYRQLPEEGLKFMVYLQKENIIDESGMPKERFSAEFPKEGPSILRIQQVVRGDSAAYFCASSPRQGNQPQHFGDGTRLSIL.

The chain links TRBV19 to TRBJ2-1, with 10 bases identical to TRBD1. Trimming took 9 bases from V and 8 from J; bases not matched to a gene: 13. There are 15 residues in the CDR3. CDR1 and CDR2 (germline): LNHDA, SQIVND (reference sequence). The DNA of the CDR3 is TGTGCCAGCTCCCCGGGACAGGGGTCCAGGGATGAGCAGTTCTTC. Translated: CASSPGQGSRDEQFF.

V usage is TRBV6-1 and J usage is TRBJ2-5; TRBD1 matches at 7 bases. Germline V gene sequence: CDR1 MNHNS, CDR2 SASEGT. This CDR3 contains 15 residues. V gave up 3 bases and J gave up 3 bases; unmatched junction bases: 7. The CDR3 reads CASSDHGTVKETQYF. The CDR3 bases are TGTGCCAGCAGTGACCACGGGACAGTTAAAGAGACCCAGTACTTC.

V gene TRBV7-9 combines with J gene TRBJ2-5, with 7 bases aligning to TRBD1. V lost 5 bases and J lost 1; bases outside the gene matches: 4. This CDR3 has 14 amino acids. Germline CDR1 reads SEHNR; CDR2 reads FQNEAQ (reference sequence). The CDR3 DNA reads TGTGCCAGCAGCCCCGGACAGGTCCAAGAGACCCAGTACTTC. This sequence encodes CASSPGQVQETQYF. Variable domain in full (rest from reference TRBV7-9 and TRBJ2-5): DTGVSQNPRHKITKRGQNVTFRCDPISEHNRLYWYRQTLGQGPEFLTYFQNEAQLEKSRLLSDRFSAERPKGSFSTLEIQRTEQGDSAMYLCASSPGQVQETQYFGPGTRLLVL.

The chain is built from TRBV18 and TRBJ1-5; TRBD1 agrees at 7 bases. Germline loops: CDR1 KGHSH, CDR2 LQKENI. With 3 bases clipped from V and 7 bases from J, the junction kept 9 bases outside the gene matches. This CDR3 has 15 amino acids. The CDR3 DNA is TGTGCCAGCTCACCTTCCCGGGACAGAGGGCAGCCCCAGCATTTT. This codes for CASSPSRDRGQPQHF. The full variable domain, completed using reference TRBV18 and TRBJ1-5, is NAGVMQNPRHLVRRRGQEARLRCSPMKGHSHVYWYRQLPEEGLKFMVYLQKENIIDESGMPKERFSAEFPKEGPSILRIQQVVRGDSAAYFCASSPSRDRGQPQHFGDGTRLSIL.

This rearrangement joins TRBV29-1 to TRBJ2-2; 7 bases align to TRBD2. The CDR3 contains 15 residues. V was pared by 4 bases and J by 1 base, with 6 bases of the junction left unmatched. Germline CDR1 SQVTM, CDR2 ANQGSEA. CDR3 bases: TGCAGCGTTGTAGAGGGAGGGATGAACACCGGGGAGCTGTTTTTT. This encodes CSVVEGGMNTGELFF.

In its sample, this clone was seen once. This chain uses TRBV9 with TRBJ2-3, with 13 bases aligning to TRBD2. This CDR3 contains 16 residues. CDR1 is SGDLS and CDR2 is YYNGEE in the germline V gene. After removal of 3 bases from V and 4 bases from J, the junction contained 5 bases not matched to a gene. The CDR3 region is CASSDRTSGGPDTQYF. DNA for the CDR3: TGTGCCAGCAGCGACCGGACTAGCGGGGGTCCAGATACGCAGTATTTT.

This rearrangement joins TRBV11-2 to TRBJ2-7; 11 bases line up with TRBD2. CDR1 is SGHAT and CDR2 is FQNNGV in the germline V gene. V lost 5 bases, J lost 0 bases, and 3 bases stayed unmatched. The CDR3 contains 15 residues. CDR3 region: CASSIGLAGSYEQYF. The CDR3 DNA reads TGTGCCAGCAGCATTGGACTAGCGGGCTCCTACGAGCAGTACTTC.

This clone has just a few counts. This chain uses TRBV7-9 with TRBJ1-1; TRBD1 is a possible D gene (5 bases). Germline assignment: CDR1 SEHNR and CDR2 FQNEAQ (reference sequence). CDR3 length: 14 residues. V lost 2 bases and J lost 6, with 13 bases in between. CDR3 DNA sequence: TGTGCCAGCAGCTTACCGGGGGGTGACGCTGAAGCTTTCTTT. Protein product: CASSLPGGDAEAFF.

The chain joins TRBV9 to TRBJ2-5, with 9 bases identical to TRBD1. The DNA end is more similar to TRBJ2-7, so the J call may be wrong. CDR1 is SGDLS, CDR2 YYNGEE, per germline. CDR3 length: 14 residues. In DNA, the CDR3 is TGTGCCAGCAGCGTAGAGGGACAGGGATACGAGCAGTACTTC. Its translation: CASSVEGQGYEQYF.

This rearrangement joins TRBV7-8 to TRBJ1-3; D might be TRBD1 (5 bases). V dropped 2 bases and J dropped 2 bases, with 10 bases sitting between them. The CDR3 covers 15 residues. Germline CDR1 reads SGHVS; CDR2 reads FQNEAQ. In DNA form, the CDR3 reads TGTGCCAGCAGCTTACAGGGTACGACTGGAAACACCATATATTTT. This sequence encodes CASSLQGTTGNTIYF.

The V gene is TRBV30, the J gene TRBJ1-2; no clear D. This CDR3 has 11 residues. V was trimmed by 3 bases and J by 7 bases, leaving 9 bases between them. CDR1 is GTSNPN, CDR2 SVGIG, per germline (reference sequence). Written as DNA, the CDR3 is TGTGCCTGGAGCCCAGGTTCTGGCTACACCTTC. It encodes CAWSPGSGYTF.

This clone appeared once. This CDR3 is also generated by other DNA sequences in the sample. The chain employs TRBV7-2 and TRBJ2-7, with 8 positions matching TRBD2. Germline CDR1 is SGHTA and CDR2 is FQGNSA. V lost 6 bases and J lost 0; bases outside the gene matches: 4. The CDR3 sequence is 14 residues long. The CDR3 sequence: CASRRGGSSYEQYF. The CDR3 DNA is TGTGCCAGCAGGCGCGGGGGGAGCTCCTACGAGCAGTACTTC. The full variable domain, rest sourced from reference TRBV7-2 and TRBJ2-7, is GAGVSQSPSNKVTEKGKDVELRCDPISGHTALYWYRQSLGQGLEFLIYFQGNSAPDKSGLPSDRFSAERTGGSVSTLTIQRTQQEDSAVYLCASRRGGSSYEQYFGPGTRLTVT.

In this sample, this clone turned up a few times. V gene TRBV4-1 combines with J gene TRBJ2-2; TRBD1 is a possible D gene (6 bases). V shed 0 bases and J shed 4 bases, with 12 bases lying between them. The CDR3 totals 16 residues. The germline CDR1 and CDR2 sequences are MGHRA and YSYEKL. The CDR3 region has the DNA TGCGCCAGCAGCCAAGATTTCGCCAGGGGCACCGGGGAGCTGTTTTTT. Translation: CASSQDFARGTGELFF.

V usage is TRBV7-2 and J usage is TRBJ1-1; D is ambiguous. The V end lost 1 base, the J end lost 5 bases, and 5 bases lay between the germline ends. The CDR3 consists of 12 residues. Looked up from germline, CDR1 is SGHTA and CDR2 is FQGNSA. In nucleotides, the CDR3 is TGTGCCAGCAGCTTAGTCAGGACTGAAGCTTTCTTT. This encodes CASSLVRTEAFF.